One T cell receptor (beta chain) is described in this entry. This sample was taken from a study of T cells in Graves' hyperthyroidism and ophthalmopathy. TCR beta CDR3 sequences were amplified from RNA transcripts. Researchers ran a first-round RT-PCR on the TCR CDR3 using the HTBI primer set. TCRdb redid the calling of the multiplex PCR reads with MiXCR, one entry per CDR3 protein. The repertoire includes a few hundred thousand distinct CDR3 sequences, 15% to 17% of them detected once, and less than 15% sits in the top ten. PBMCs were sourced from around 10 ml fresh peripheral blood. CDR1 is DFQATT and CDR2 is SNEGSKA in the germline V gene (reference sequence). The CDR3 length is 18 residues. The J segment lost 3 bases and the V segment lost 3 bases, leaving 9 bases of the junction unmatched.

Material for sequencing was blood. The clonotype was recovered from a woman aged 18-29 years with Graves' hyperthyroidism. The chain is built from TRBV20-1 and TRBJ2-1; TRBD2 aligns across 15 bases. CDR3 residues: CSASFGLAGGWYYNEQFF. The CDR3 nucleotides read TGCAGTGCTAGCTTCGGACTAGCGGGGGGGTGGTACTACAATGAGCAGTTCTTC.